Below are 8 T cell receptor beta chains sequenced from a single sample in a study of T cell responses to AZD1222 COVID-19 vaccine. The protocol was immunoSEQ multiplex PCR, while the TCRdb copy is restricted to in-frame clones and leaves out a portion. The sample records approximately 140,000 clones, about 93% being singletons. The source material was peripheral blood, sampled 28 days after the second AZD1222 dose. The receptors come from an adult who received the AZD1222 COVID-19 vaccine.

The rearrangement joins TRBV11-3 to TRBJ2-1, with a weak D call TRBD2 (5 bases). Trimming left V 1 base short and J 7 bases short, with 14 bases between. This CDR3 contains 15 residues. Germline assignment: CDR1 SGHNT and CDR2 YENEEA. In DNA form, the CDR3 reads TGTGCCAGCAGCTTAGGGCTAGCAGTTCGTAATGAGCAGTTCTTC. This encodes CASSLGLAVRNEQFF. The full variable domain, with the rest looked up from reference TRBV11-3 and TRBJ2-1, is EAGVVQSPRYKIIEKKQPVAFWCNPISGHNTLYWYLQNLGQGPELLIRYENEEAVDDSQLPKDRFSAERLKGVDSTLKIQPAELGDSAVYLCASSLGLAVRNEQFFGPGTRLTVL.

The CDR3 region has the DNA TGTGCCAGCCAAGAGCCCGGGATACATCAGCCCCAGCATTTT. Protein product: CASQEPGIHQPQHF. The V gene is TRBV10-3, the J gene TRBJ1-5; D gene ambiguous. Germline V gene lookup returns CDR1 ENHRY and CDR2 SYGVKD. The CDR3 length is 14 residues. Deletions cut 10 bases from V and 5 bases from J, with 18 bases between.

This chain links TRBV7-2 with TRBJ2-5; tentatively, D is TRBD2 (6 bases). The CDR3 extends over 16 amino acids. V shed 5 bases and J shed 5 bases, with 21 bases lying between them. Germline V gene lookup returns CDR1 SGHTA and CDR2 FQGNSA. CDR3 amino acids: CASSPVGTGLGETQYF. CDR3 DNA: TGTGCCAGCAGCCCAGTGGGGACTGGCCTTGGGGAGACCCAGTACTTC.

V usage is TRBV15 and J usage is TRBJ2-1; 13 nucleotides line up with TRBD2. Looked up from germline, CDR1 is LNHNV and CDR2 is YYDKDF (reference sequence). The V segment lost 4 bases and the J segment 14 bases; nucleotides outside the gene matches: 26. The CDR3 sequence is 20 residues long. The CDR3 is CATSTRTLGGTSGTLRLKFF. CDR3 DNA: TGTGCCACCAGCACTCGGACCCTAGGAGGGACTAGCGGGACCCTTCGGCTGAAGTTCTTC. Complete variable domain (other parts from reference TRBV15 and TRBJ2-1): DAMVIQNPRYQVTQFGKPVTLSCSQTLNHNVMYWYQQKSSQAPKLLFHYYDKDFNNEADTPDNFQSRRPNTSFCFLDIRSPGLGDTAMYLCATSTRTLGGTSGTLRLKFFGPGTRLTVL.

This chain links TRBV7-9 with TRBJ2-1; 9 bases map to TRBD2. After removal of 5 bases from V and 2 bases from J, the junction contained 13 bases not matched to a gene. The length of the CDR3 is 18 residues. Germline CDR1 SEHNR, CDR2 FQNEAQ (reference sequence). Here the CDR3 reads CASSLLGLASSAYNEQFF. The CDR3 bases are TGTGCCAGCAGCCTACTCGGACTAGCGTCGTCAGCCTACAATGAGCAGTTCTTC. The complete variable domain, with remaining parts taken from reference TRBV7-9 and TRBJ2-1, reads DTGVSQNPRHKITKRGQNVTFRCDPISEHNRLYWYRQTLGQGPEFLTYFQNEAQLEKSRLLSDRFSAERPKGSFSTLEIQRTEQGDSAMYLCASSLLGLASSAYNEQFFGPGTRLTVL.

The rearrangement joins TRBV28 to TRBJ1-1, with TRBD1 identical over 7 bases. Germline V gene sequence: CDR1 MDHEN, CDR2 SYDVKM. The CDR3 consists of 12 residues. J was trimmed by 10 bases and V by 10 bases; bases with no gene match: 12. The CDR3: CAIPGRQGGAFF. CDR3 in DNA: TGTGCCATCCCCGGTCGGCAGGGGGGAGCTTTCTTT. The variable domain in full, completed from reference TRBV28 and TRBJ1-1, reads DVKVTQSSRYLVKRTGEKVFLECVQDMDHENMFWYRQDPGLGLRLIYFSYDVKMKEKGDIPEGYSVSREKKERFSLILESASTNQTSMYLCAIPGRQGGAFFGQGTRLTVV.

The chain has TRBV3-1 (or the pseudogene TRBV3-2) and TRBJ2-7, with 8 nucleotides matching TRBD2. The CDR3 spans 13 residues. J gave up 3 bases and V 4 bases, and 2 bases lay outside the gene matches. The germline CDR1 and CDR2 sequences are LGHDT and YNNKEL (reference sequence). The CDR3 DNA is TGTGCCAGCAGCCTAGCGGGGATCTACGAGCAGTACTTC. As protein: CASSLAGIYEQYF.

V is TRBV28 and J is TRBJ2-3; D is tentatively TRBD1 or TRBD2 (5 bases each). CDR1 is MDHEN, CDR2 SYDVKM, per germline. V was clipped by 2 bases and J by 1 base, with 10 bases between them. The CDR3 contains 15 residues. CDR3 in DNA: TGTGCCAGCAGTTTAGGGGGTCTTGGCACAGATACGCAGTATTTT. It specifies CASSLGGLGTDTQYF.